This TCR beta chain was documented in a study of cytotoxic CD8 clonotypes in ibrutinib-treated CLL (dated by TCRdb to the early 2020s). With regard to the full study: In this cohort, some 14 patients were treatment-naive and approximately 10 were relapsed/refractory, while approximately 18 had unmutated IGHV. Responses were partial in some 24 patients and complete in 2; after median approximately 69 months follow-up, around 15 stayed in remission and around 12 progressed. Response samples were taken after a median of around 13 months on treatment, ranging from 6 to 36 months. On average, each sample yielded around 230,000 productive templates and about 95,000 productive rearrangements. Of the approximately 87 participants in the trial, 26 had longitudinal samples available. Cryopreserved peripheral blood mononuclear cells were obtained prior to treatment, at the time of response, and at either disease progression or sustained remission. Overall study outcomes, separate from this receptor: Sampling times were not matched between patients in sustained remission and patients whose disease was progressing, and lymph node repertoires were not examined. Public clonotypes were rare and either contracted or stayed stable during treatment, and the rise in clonality at ibrutinib response reflected the expansion of private clonotypes. At baseline, clonality was higher than in age-matched healthy donors and showed a strong correlation with circulating CD8+ T-cell counts. An increase in clonality was observed at ibrutinib response, with clonality remaining stable during sustained remission and falling back toward baseline at progression.

On this clone itself: The antigen this receptor binds is unknown. Base quality data are lacking; no much larger clone is found one base away.

For TCR beta library preparation, approximately 1.8 micrograms of genomic DNA was extracted from cryopreserved PBMCs. High-throughput TCR beta sequencing was performed on longitudinal blood samples from CLL patients receiving ibrutinib monotherapy. The patients were enrolled in a single-center, open-label phase 2 trial of ibrutinib monotherapy. The goal of deep resolution MiSeq sequencing was a depth between 1 in 1 million and 1 in 200,000 T cells, and coverage averaged 10x per clonotype. The immunoSEQ hsTCRB Kit was used to generate TCR beta libraries. Per the source publication's procedure: ImmunoSEQ Data Assistant and ImmunoSEQ Analyzer were used for data analysis, and V, D and J genes were assigned according to IMGT definitions. Clonality, with values ranging from 0 to 1, was calculated as one minus the normalized Shannon entropy of productive rearrangement frequencies. Only overrepresented clonotypes making up at least 0.05% of each patient's repertoire were included in the public clonotype analysis. Some 12 age-matched healthy donor repertoires from immuneACCESS served as clonality controls. TCRdb's version of the immuneACCESS table is confined to in-frame rearrangements and falls short of the full clone set. An unresolved V gene accounts for under half of the shortfall where checked; the remainder is of unknown origin. The DNA was the basis for D and trimming; V, J and clone size are from that table. In all, the sample holds 15,000 or so clones, and about 70% of those were seen once. 15% to 20% of the sample is taken by the ten largest.

As encoded in the germline V gene, CDR1 is SGHTA while CDR2 is FQGNSA. Inclusive of the bounding cysteine and phenylalanine, the CDR3 is 15 residues long. The kept DNA is CDR3 alone, 45 bases in frame from the first base. Relative to germline, V is 4 bases shorter and J is 4 bases shorter, with 15 bases between their ends. The source of this sequence is a human donor with chronic lymphocytic leukemia. The receptor chain draws on TRBV7-2 and TRBJ2-3; the D gene could be TRBD1 or TRBD2, each one agreeing over 5 bases. The source material was PBMCs, sampled before ibrutinib treatment. CDR3 sequence: CASSSRGVAADTQYF. The DNA is as follows: TGTGCCAGCAGCTCACGAGGGGTTGCGGCAGATACGCAGTATTTT.